The present TCR beta chain was sequenced within a study of beta chain features in type 1 diabetes (dated by TCRdb to the late 2010s). Regarding the complete study: No differences in mean age, gender distribution, total cell number or subset yield were found between patients and healthy donors. Regulatory and stem cell-like memory subsets were isolated from only 8 patients and about eight healthy donors, whereas naive and central memory subsets came from all 30 or so donors. A total of about 100,000,000 sorted cells were examined across all samples, and RNA yield correlated strongly with the number of cells per subset. The study compared the TCRB repertoires of sorted circulating CD4+ T cell subsets in recently diagnosed type 1 diabetes patients with those in matched healthy donors. The full study reports these points: Because cDNA rather than genomic DNA was sequenced, highly expressing activated cells could have been over-represented, although no difference in activation and CD3 levels was found between groups. Naive, central memory and regulatory TCRB repertoires appeared more similar among patients than among healthy donors. PCR might favor shorter templates, but patient and control samples were amplified and corrected together, so any skew would affect both groups equally. Fewer insertions and more nucleotide deletions at VDJ recombination sites were observed in patients with type 1 diabetes, implying thymic rearrangement abnormalities. Only small numbers of individuals were included in the HLA sub-analyses, which left unresolved whether HLA type had any influence on TCRB rearrangement. In all four CD4+ subsets, TCRB CDR3 length was moderately but significantly shorter in type 1 diabetes patients.

Points on this clone: Its antigen specificity is not known. Base quality data are lacking; no much larger clone is found one base away.

Each donor gave one peripheral blood draw, roughly 0.11 L on average, collected into heparinised tubes. Using a panel that included CD45RO, CCR7, CD25, CD127, CD95 and CD27, naive, central memory, regulatory and stem cell-like memory CD4+ T cells were sorted on a BD FACSAria II. Purity was above 95% for every sorted population. PBMCs were isolated immediately by Lymphoprep density gradient centrifugation and stained directly without culture. So that batch effects would be minimized, each experiment stained and sorted samples in pairs, pairing one healthy donor with one patient. All of the isolated RNA was reverse transcribed with the High Capacity cDNA Reverse Transcription Kit, so expressed TCRB transcripts were sequenced. Deep immunoSEQ sequencing was applied to naive, central memory and regulatory T cell samples, giving an average of roughly 3.5 million total reads per sample. Sorted cells were lysed in RLT buffer and RNA was extracted with DNase-treated RNeasy Micro or Mini kits, depending on cell number. Each cell subset was processed on its own to prevent cross-contamination, while patient and healthy donor samples were processed together. The immunoSEQ multiplex PCR was used to amplify TCRB sequences from cDNA, generating 87-bp fragments that spanned the CDR3 region. Sequencing of the amplicons was performed on the Illumina HiSeq platform. The original pipeline was this. Synthetic template baselines were used to correct PCR bias computationally, reads within Hamming distance 2 were collapsed, and singletons that could not be merged were discarded. Reads were aligned against IMGT so that V, D and J genes, CDR3 length and insertions or deletions at six rearrangement sites could be assigned. Within each subset, clonotype counts were normalized to sorted cell number, after which true diversity and Gini coefficients were computed with the tcR R package. Repertoire sharing was quantified using the overlap coefficient calculated on TCRB nucleotide sequences. Sourced from immuneACCESS, this table was stored by TCRdb with only in-frame sequences that have V and J called. A share of the clones is absent; for the studies checked, an unresolved V gene accounts for under half, and the remainder has no known explanation. V and J calls and clone size follow that table, whereas D and trimming were derived from the DNA. The sample includes approximately 150,000 clones, with about 13% observed a single time. The leading ten clones occupy approximately 1.3% of the sample.

The CDR3 starts with the cysteine, ends with the phenylalanine, and has 13 residues. Only the CDR3 portion is preserved as DNA: 39 bases, with reading frame beginning at the first base. CDR1 and CDR2 (GTSNPN, SVGIG) derive from the germline V gene (reference sequence). V is cut by 0 bases and J by 7 bases, and the space between the germline ends is 10 bases. Sequencing used central memory CD4+ T cells from blood. The receptor chain draws on TRBV30 and TRBJ1-3; there is no confident call for the D gene. The clonotype was recovered from a man in his late teens or twenties with type 1 diabetes. The bases read TGTGCCTGGAGTGTCATCTCGGGGAACACCATATATTTT. The resulting protein is CAWSVISGNTIYF.